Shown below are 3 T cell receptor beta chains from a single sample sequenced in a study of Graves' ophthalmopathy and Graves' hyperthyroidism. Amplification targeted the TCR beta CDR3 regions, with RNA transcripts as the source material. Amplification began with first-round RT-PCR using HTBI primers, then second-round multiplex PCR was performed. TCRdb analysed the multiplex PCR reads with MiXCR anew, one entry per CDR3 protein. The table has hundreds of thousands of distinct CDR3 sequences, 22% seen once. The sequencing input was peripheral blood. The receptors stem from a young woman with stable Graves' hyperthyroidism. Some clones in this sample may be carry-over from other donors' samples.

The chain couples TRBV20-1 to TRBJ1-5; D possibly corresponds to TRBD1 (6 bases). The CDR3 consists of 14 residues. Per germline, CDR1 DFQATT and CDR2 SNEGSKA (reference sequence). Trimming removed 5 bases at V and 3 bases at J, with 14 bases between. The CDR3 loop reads CSAQGGINNQPQHF. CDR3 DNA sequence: TGCAGTGCTCAAGGGGGTATTAACAATCAGCCCCAGCATTTT.

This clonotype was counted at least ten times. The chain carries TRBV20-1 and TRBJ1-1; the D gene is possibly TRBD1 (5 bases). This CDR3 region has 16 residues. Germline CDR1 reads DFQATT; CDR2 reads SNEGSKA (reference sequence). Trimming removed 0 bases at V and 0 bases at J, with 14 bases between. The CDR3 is CSARDGAGSVNTEAFF. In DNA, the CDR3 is TGCAGTGCTAGAGATGGGGCCGGGTCCGTGAACACTGAAGCTTTCTTT.

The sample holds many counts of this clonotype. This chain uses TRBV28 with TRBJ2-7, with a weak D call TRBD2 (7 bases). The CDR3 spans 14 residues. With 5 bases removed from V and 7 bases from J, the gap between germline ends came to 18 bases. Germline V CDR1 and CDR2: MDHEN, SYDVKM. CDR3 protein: CASSLGGGAGEQYF. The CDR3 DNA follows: TGTGCCAGCAGTCTAGGCGGGGGCGCGGGGGAGCAGTACTTC. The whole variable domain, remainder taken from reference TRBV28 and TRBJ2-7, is DVKVTQSSRYLVKRTGEKVFLECVQDMDHENMFWYRQDPGLGLRLIYFSYDVKMKEKGDIPEGYSVSREKKERFSLILESASTNQTSMYLCASSLGGGAGEQYFGPGTRLTVT.